This T cell receptor beta chain was documented in a study of identifying expanded T cells in peripheral blood. Some clones are missing from TCRdb's copy, which holds only in-frame ones; the method was immunoSEQ multiplex PCR. The table has approximately 90,000 clones, roughly 90% seen once; the top ten hold about 4%. Germline V CDR1 and CDR2: MNHEY, SMNVEV (reference sequence). The CDR3 spans 13 residues. The V end was cut by 6 bases, the J end by 4 bases, with 12 bases between. The source of this sequence is a person aged 18 to 70 in good health. This chain links TRBV27 with TRBJ1-1, with a tentative D call TRBD1 (6 bases). Sequenced material: blood. The CDR3 loop reads CASSRGQSTEAFF. CDR3 bases: TGTGCCAGCAGCCGAGGACAGTCCACTGAAGCTTTCTTT.